Reported below is one T cell receptor (beta chain). Its antigen remains unknown. The CDR3 is made up of 14 amino acids. After removal of 2 bases from V and 8 bases from J, the junction contained 6 bases not matched to a gene. Germline lookup yields CDR1 SGHNT and CDR2 YYREEE (reference sequence). This entry comes from a study of cytomegalovirus exposure and HLA in healthy donors. Background on the study: The platform used for the approximately 130 validation repertoires matched that of the 600 to 800 first-cohort repertoires, a later analysis reported. Study-level results: A later analysis found first-cohort TCR clusters tended to co-occur in the approximately 110 validation repertoires.

Method: immunoSEQ multiplex PCR; TCRdb's copy keeps in-frame clones and lacks some. Found here are tens of thousands of clones, roughly nine tenths of them singletons; the top ten hold 2.5% to 3.5%. The sequence derives from a man aged 18 to 29 in good health and CMV-seronegative. The chain combines TRBV5-4 with TRBJ2-2, with TRBD2 matching 7 bases. Input material: PBMCs. The chain's CDR3 is CASSLTRESGELFF. CDR3 in DNA: TGTGCCAGCAGCTTAACGCGGGAGTCAGGGGAGCTGTTTTTT.